This T cell receptor beta chain is drawn from a study of T-cell memory formation after mild COVID-19. Each CDR3 protein gets one entry after TCRdb re-called the 5' RACE reads with MiXCR. The sample lists roughly 400,000 distinct CDR3 sequences, 20% to 25% occurring once. The length of the CDR3 is 14 residues. V lost 2 bases to trimming and J lost 6 bases, with 9 bases between them. CDR1 is KGHDR and CDR2 is SFDVKD in the germline V gene. The chain is built from TRBV24-1 and TRBJ1-4; D is unclear. This sequence was found in an adult woman who had mild COVID-19 (a few samples of this study predate the infection). Cell type and time point are not known. Sequenced sample: PBMCs or a T cell subset sorted from them (not recorded which). CDR3 protein: CATSDSTDDEKLFF. The CDR3 nucleotides are TGTGCCACCAGTGATTCCACGGACGATGAAAAACTGTTTTTT.